The TCR beta chain described here comes from a study of T cell responses to AZD1222 COVID-19 vaccine. The protocol was immunoSEQ multiplex PCR, while the TCRdb copy is restricted to in-frame clones and leaves out a portion. In the table there are approximately 68,000 clones, 87% of which are singletons. Germline V gene data show CDR1 as ENHRY and CDR2 as SYGVKD. Trimming left V 6 bases short and J 1 base short, with 15 bases between. The CDR3 has 15 residues. Study-wide findings and caveats: Possibly, clonal diversity was underestimated; donors were largely white British and included more females. The number of AZD1222 recipients seropositive at baseline was only six. The study found vaccine-associated CD4 TCRs spanning spike, dominant at 160-218 and 743-854. Only after the peak T cell response were repertoires sampled.

Worth noting for this clone: The antigen remains undetermined.

The sequence came from an adult in good health. The chain is built from TRBV10-3 and TRBJ1-1; TRBD1 is a possible D gene (6 bases). This material consisted of peripheral blood, taken on day 0 of AZD1222 vaccination. This CDR3 reads CAIRDSVGKNTEAFF. The CDR3 coding sequence is TGTGCCATCAGGGACAGCGTCGGTAAGAACACTGAAGCTTTCTTT.